This T cell receptor (beta chain) was sequenced during a study of blood T cell repertoires in COVID-19. Study at large: Donors in the United States, Italy and Spain gave samples during acute or convalescent COVID-19. T cells, B-cell-depleted T cells, or PBMCs provided the cDNA or gDNA that served as material.

The CDR3 contains 14 residues. Germline values: CDR1 SNHLY, CDR2 FYNNEI. The V segment lost 5 bases and the J segment 4 bases; nucleotides outside the gene matches: 5. Enrolled during active infection, Seattle patients were then followed longitudinally. Original processing notes: Estimation of nucleated cell counts was performed using reference gene primer amplification. Method: immunoSEQ multiplex PCR; TCRdb's copy keeps in-frame clones and lacks some. The V and J calls and the clone size are those of that table, but D and trimming were determined from the DNA. This table has about 370,000 clones, more than 70% appearing once.

This chain joins TRBV2 and TRBJ2-4, with 7 bases fitting TRBD2. The TCR sequence derives from a woman in her twenties or thirties with COVID-19, enrolled during active disease. Input material: peripheral blood. The CDR3 DNA follows: TGTGCCAGCAGTTCACTAGCGTTGAAAAACATTCAGTACTTC. This codes for CASSSLALKNIQYF.